The 31 T cell receptor beta chains below all came from one sample that was sequenced in a study of shared clonotypes between healthy human individuals. Here immunoSEQ multiplex PCR was the method, and the copy in TCRdb shows in-frame clones only, minus some. The sample carries about 600,000 clones, approximately 97% recorded once. Sequenced sample: naive CD4+ T cells sorted from blood. Indicated subset: CD45RA+ positively selected. The receptor set was obtained from a woman in her twenties or thirties in good health.

This clone turned up a few times. The chain combines TRBV29-1 with TRBJ1-1; D unclear. The CDR3 has 11 residues. Between the trimmed V and J ends, which lost 7 bases and 1 base, there was a span of 7 bases. Per the germline V gene, CDR1 is SQVTM and CDR2 is ANQGSEA. Here the CDR3 DNA reads TGCAGCGGGGAACGGAACACTGAAGCTTTCTTT. It specifies CSGERNTEAFF.

The chain couples TRBV28 to TRBJ1-1; maybe TRBD1 (6 bases). Deletions cut 7 bases from V and 7 bases from J, with 16 bases between. This CDR3 is built from 13 residues. Germline-derived CDR1 and CDR2 are MDHEN and SYDVKM. In DNA form, the CDR3 reads TGTGCCAGCAACCGAGGGGGAGGCAATGAAGCTTTCTTT. This translates into CASNRGGGNEAFF.

This chain connects TRBV7-3 to TRBJ2-3; D gene ambiguous. There are 16 residues in the CDR3. The V end lost 5 bases, the J end lost 0 bases, and 15 bases lay between the germline ends. Per the germline V gene, CDR1 is SGHTA and CDR2 is FQGTGA. The CDR3 loop is CASSLRAAGSTDTQYF. DNA of the CDR3: TGTGCCAGCAGCCTCCGGGCCGCTGGAAGCACAGATACGCAGTATTTT.

The gene calls are TRBV19 and TRBJ2-7; D call uncertain. V shed 4 bases and J shed 3 bases, with 16 bases lying between them. CDR1 is LNHDA and CDR2 is SQIVND in the germline V gene (reference sequence). The length of the CDR3 is 15 residues. The CDR3, as DNA: TGTGCCAGTAGTAAGGAGACAAACCCTCGCTACGAGCAGTACTTC. Protein sequence: CASSKETNPRYEQYF.

This clone was counted a single time. The chain combines TRBV14 with TRBJ2-3; D not resolved. The CDR3 runs 14 residues. Trimming pared 0 bases from V and 2 bases from J, leaving 6 bases between. CDR1 is SGHDN and CDR2 is FVKESK in the germline V gene. The CDR3 DNA reads as TGTGCCAGCAGCCAAGAATTAATCACAGATACGCAGTATTTT. Its protein is CASSQELITDTQYF.

A single count supports this clone. In nucleotides, the CDR3 is TGTGCCAGCAGCTTAGGAGACCGCAACTATGGCTACACCTTC. This sequence encodes CASSLGDRNYGYTF. The rearrangement joins TRBV7-6 to TRBJ1-2; no clear D. Germline V lookup: CDR1 SGHVS, CDR2 FNYEAQ. The CDR3 has 14 amino acids. Trimming left V 1 base short and J 2 bases short, with 8 bases between.

CDR3 region: CATQGLAGGETQYF. The CDR3 DNA reads TGTGCCACCCAAGGACTAGCGGGAGGAGAGACCCAGTACTTC. V usage is TRBV6-5 and J usage is TRBJ2-5; the match to TRBD2 covers 14 bases. Germline trimming cut 10 bases from V and 4 bases from J; bases unmatched to any gene: 5. Germline lookup yields CDR1 MNHEY and CDR2 SVGAGI. The CDR3 runs 14 residues.

The V gene is TRBV30, the J gene TRBJ1-1; a possible D gene is TRBD1 (6 bases). The V end lost 2 bases, the J end lost 0 bases, and 16 bases lay between the germline ends. This CDR3 comprises 16 residues. Germline CDR1 and CDR2: GTSNPN and SVGIG (reference sequence). Here the CDR3 DNA reads TGTGCCTGGAGTCATAAAGGGGGGACATTGAACACTGAAGCTTTCTTT. Its translation is CAWSHKGGTLNTEAFF. Full variable domain (outside the CDR3, taken from reference TRBV30 and TRBJ1-1): SQTIHQWPATLVQPVGSPLSLECTVEGTSNPNLYWYRQAAGRGLQLLFYSVGIGQISSEVPQNLSASRPQDRQFILSSKKLLLSDSGFYLCAWSHKGGTLNTEAFFGQGTRLTVV.

The chain couples TRBV4-2 to TRBJ2-7; 13 bases are a match to TRBD2. Trimming cost V 0 bases and J 4 bases; bases outside gene matches: 3. This CDR3 has 16 amino acids. Germline assignment: CDR1 LGHNA and CDR2 YNFKEQ. CDR3 region: CASSQETSGRSYEQYF. The CDR3 nucleotides read TGTGCCAGCAGCCAAGAGACTAGCGGGAGGTCGTACGAGCAGTACTTC.

CDR3 DNA sequence: TGTGCCAGCACTAAAGGAACGGTTACTAGCCTCGATACGCAGTATTTT. This sequence encodes CASTKGTVTSLDTQYF. The chain is built from TRBV27 and TRBJ2-3, with D perhaps TRBD2 (6 bases). The V end was cut by 7 bases, the J end by 6 bases, with 23 bases between. The CDR3 is 16 residues long. Germline V CDR1 and CDR2: MNHEY, SMNVEV (reference sequence).

The CDR3 region has the DNA TGTGCCAGCAGCGCGGGAGTTAGGACCTACGAGCAGTACTTC. The encoded protein is CASSAGVRTYEQYF. This rearrangement joins TRBV7-8 to TRBJ2-7, with 7 bases identical to TRBD2. The V gene's germline CDR1 is SGHVS and CDR2 FQNEAQ. The CDR3 has 14 amino acids. V shed 5 bases, J shed 2 bases, and the junction held 6 bases outside the gene matches.

This chain connects TRBV11-1 to TRBJ2-2, with 8 positions matching TRBD2. The CDR3 totals 15 residues. The V gene end was trimmed by 3 bases and the J gene end by 4 bases; junction bases not matched to a gene: 4. Germline-derived CDR1 and CDR2 are SGHAT and FQDESV (reference sequence). This chain's CDR3 is CASSFGLAATGELFF. The CDR3 region has the DNA TGTGCCAGCAGCTTCGGACTAGCTGCCACCGGGGAGCTGTTTTTT.

The chain links TRBV19 to TRBJ1-2; 7 nucleotides agree with TRBD1. V was pared by 7 bases and J by 4 bases, with 12 bases of the junction left unmatched. CDR1 is LNHDA, CDR2 SQIVND, per germline (reference sequence). This CDR3 is 15 amino acids long. The CDR3 nucleotides read TGTGCCAGTAACCACCAGACAGGGACTACCTATGGCTACACCTTC. Protein: CASNHQTGTTYGYTF. The variable domain in full, with the rest retrieved from reference TRBV19 and TRBJ1-2, is DGGITQSPKYLFRKEGQNVTLSCEQNLNHDAMYWYRQDPGQGLRLIYYSQIVNDFQKGDIAEGYSVSREKKESFPLTVTSAQKNPTAFYLCASNHQTGTTYGYTFGSGTRLTVV.

The chain links TRBV11-2 to TRBJ2-7, with TRBD2 matching 9 bases. Germline loops: CDR1 SGHAT, CDR2 FQNNGV. CDR3 length: 15 residues. V dropped 1 base and J dropped 3; count of bases not matched to a gene: 4. In DNA form, the CDR3 reads TGTGCCAGCAGCTTAGTGGGGACTAGCTTCTACGAGCAGTACTTC. This encodes CASSLVGTSFYEQYF. Full variable domain (remainder filled in from reference TRBV11-2 and TRBJ2-7): EAGVAQSPRYKIIEKRQSVAFWCNPISGHATLYWYQQILGQGPKLLIQFQNNGVVDDSQLPKDRFSAERLKGVDSTLKIQPAKLEDSAVYLCASSLVGTSFYEQYFGPGTRLTVT.

CDR3 coding DNA: TGTGCCAGCAGCGCCCCCGGGACGGTGAACACTGAAGCTTTCTTT. Amino acid sequence: CASSAPGTVNTEAFF. This sequence joins TRBV7-9 and TRBJ1-1; D perhaps matches TRBD1 (5 bases). The CDR3 covers 15 residues. From germline, CDR1 is SEHNR and CDR2 FQNEAQ (reference sequence). V was shortened by 5 bases and J by 0 bases, with 13 bases between the two germline ends.

This clone came up once. The chain combines TRBV28 with TRBJ1-2; no firm D call. The CDR3 extends over 13 amino acids. Germline V lookup: CDR1 MDHEN, CDR2 SYDVKM. V was cut by 5 bases and J by 4 bases, with 11 bases left in between. CDR3 nucleotide sequence: TGTGCCAGCAGTCCATCGAGGGTCTATGGCTACACCTTC. Translated: CASSPSRVYGYTF.

The chain carries TRBV6-5 and TRBJ2-1; no clear D gene. Trimming pared 2 bases from V and 6 bases from J, leaving 2 bases between. CDR3 length equals 11 residues. Germline CDR1 reads MNHEY; CDR2 reads SVGAGI. CDR3 sequence reads: CASSYPNEQFF. The DNA of the CDR3 is TGTGCCAGCAGTTACCCCAATGAGCAGTTCTTC.

The V and J genes are TRBV6-6 and TRBJ2-1; D tentatively fits TRBD1 or TRBD2 (5 bases each). In germline, CDR1 is MNHNY, CDR2 SVGAGI (reference sequence). This CDR3 has 13 residues. V was clipped by 4 bases and J by 10 bases, with 14 bases between them. Written as DNA, the CDR3 is TGTGCCAGCAGTTCGGGATTGGGGCGCGAGCAGTTCTTC. Translated, it gives CASSSGLGREQFF.

The rearrangement links TRBV10-2 to TRBJ2-5; 7 nucleotides line up with TRBD2. The V gene's germline CDR1 is WSHSY and CDR2 SAAADI. The CDR3 has 13 residues. Trimming took 6 bases from V and 5 from J; bases not matched to a gene: 6. Here the CDR3 reads CASRGTGGETQYF. CDR3 DNA sequence: TGCGCCAGCAGGGGGACGGGAGGCGAGACCCAGTACTTC.

This chain uses TRBV28 with TRBJ1-4, with 7 bases fitting TRBD1. This CDR3 contains 18 residues. The V gene end was trimmed by 3 bases and the J gene end by 0 bases; junction bases not matched to a gene: 10. From germline, CDR1 is MDHEN and CDR2 SYDVKM. The CDR3 spells CASSFGGQSLATNEKLFF. The CDR3 DNA sequence: TGTGCCAGCAGTTTCGGGGGACAGTCACTTGCAACTAATGAAAAACTGTTTTTT.

The rearrangement joins TRBV13 to TRBJ1-1; TRBD1 is a possible D gene (6 bases). Germline V gene lookup returns CDR1 PRHDT and CDR2 FYEKMQ (reference sequence). Trimming took 3 bases from V and 6 from J, leaving 17 bases between them. There are 15 residues in the CDR3. The CDR3 loop is CASSFVSGQTPEAFF. The CDR3 region has the DNA TGTGCCAGCAGCTTTGTCAGCGGACAGACCCCTGAAGCTTTCTTT.

The chain combines TRBV20-1 with TRBJ2-5; 8 nucleotides align to TRBD1. The CDR3 sequence is 11 residues long. Germline-derived CDR1 and CDR2 are DFQATT and SNEGSKA (reference sequence). V lost 6 bases and J lost 9; bases outside the gene matches: 6. The CDR3 DNA sequence: TGCAGTGCCCGGACAGGGTCGGCCCAGTACTTC. Residues: CSARTGSAQYF.

The rearrangement uses TRBV6-5 and TRBJ1-2, with a possible D match to TRBD1 (6 bases). The CDR3 sequence is 14 residues long. Trimming stripped 5 bases from V and 2 bases from J, with 12 bases between. Germline loops: CDR1 MNHEY, CDR2 SVGAGI. CDR3 in amino acids: CASSAGQWNYGYTF. In nucleotides, the CDR3 is TGTGCCAGCAGTGCTGGACAGTGGAACTATGGCTACACCTTC.

The V and J genes are TRBV28 and TRBJ1-6; D is unresolved. Deletions cut 3 bases from V and 5 bases from J, with 5 bases between. The germline gives CDR1 MDHEN, CDR2 SYDVKM. This CDR3 has 13 residues. CDR3 protein: CASSFENNSPLHF. The DNA of the CDR3 is TGTGCCAGCAGTTTTGAGAATAATTCACCCCTCCACTTT.

The chain uses TRBV7-8 and TRBJ1-5; a possible D gene is TRBD1 (6 bases). From germline, CDR1 is SGHVS and CDR2 FQNEAQ. The CDR3 is made up of 16 amino acids. Trimming took off 5 bases at V and 6 bases at J, with 20 bases between the two ends. CDR3 amino acids: CASSRAGTGYFQPQHF. The CDR3 DNA reads as TGTGCCAGCAGCCGGGCAGGAACAGGGTACTTTCAGCCCCAGCATTTT.

V and J are TRBV18 and TRBJ1-5, with a possible D match to TRBD1 (5 bases). Germline CDR1 and CDR2: KGHSH and LQKENI. V was trimmed by 3 bases and J by 7 bases, leaving 13 bases between them. CDR3 length: 14 residues. CDR3 nucleotides: TGTGCCAGCTCACCGGGACCCCTCGGGCAGCCCCAGCATTTT. This codes for CASSPGPLGQPQHF.

The chain has TRBV28 and TRBJ1-5; no clear D. Between the trimmed V and J ends, which lost 2 bases and 1 base, there was a span of 15 bases. This CDR3 region has 17 residues. Germline CDR1 MDHEN, CDR2 SYDVKM. The CDR3 DNA is TGTGCCAGCAGTTTAGATGTTGGGTGGGGAAGCAATCAGCCCCAGCATTTT. This translates into CASSLDVGWGSNQPQHF.

The gene calls are TRBV11-2 and TRBJ2-5; 9 positions match TRBD1. V shed 5 bases, J shed 4 bases, and the junction held 2 bases outside the gene matches. CDR3 length: 13 residues. In germline, CDR1 is SGHAT, CDR2 FQNNGV. The CDR3 DNA sequence: TGTGCCAGCAGCCCGGACAGGGGAGAGACCCAGTACTTC. Its protein product is CASSPDRGETQYF. The full variable domain, completed using reference TRBV11-2 and TRBJ2-5, is EAGVAQSPRYKIIEKRQSVAFWCNPISGHATLYWYQQILGQGPKLLIQFQNNGVVDDSQLPKDRFSAERLKGVDSTLKIQPAKLEDSAVYLCASSPDRGETQYFGPGTRLLVL.

The chain links TRBV28 to TRBJ1-2; TRBD1 is a possible D gene (5 bases). CDR3 length: 14 residues. The V end lost 10 bases, the J end lost 8 bases, and 23 bases lay between the germline ends. Germline-derived CDR1 and CDR2 are MDHEN and SYDVKM. This CDR3 is CATQRGGIPMGYTF. The DNA of the CDR3 is TGTGCCACTCAGCGGGGGGGTATTCCTATGGGCTACACCTTC.

The chain couples TRBV7-2 to TRBJ2-2; 15 bases align to TRBD2. Germline V gene data show CDR1 as SGHTA and CDR2 as FQGNSA. The CDR3 loop spans 16 amino acids. V lost 5 bases to trimming and J lost 5 bases; unmatched junction nucleotides: 3. The CDR3 here is CASSPGLAGGTGELFF. CDR3 DNA sequence: TGTGCCAGCAGCCCCGGACTAGCGGGAGGGACCGGGGAGCTGTTTTTT.

V and J are TRBV4-1 and TRBJ2-1, with 7 bases matching TRBD2. CDR3 length: 16 amino acids. CDR1 and CDR2 from the germline V gene are MGHRA and YSYEKL. Unmatched junction bases numbered 12, after V lost 1 base and J lost 9 bases. This CDR3 reads CASSQVPAGSQGEQFF. Here the CDR3 DNA reads TGCGCCAGCAGCCAAGTTCCAGCGGGGAGTCAGGGTGAGCAGTTCTTC.